These T cell receptor beta chains were read from a single sample in a study of blood T cells in healthy people across ages. TCRdb analysed the 5' RACE reads with MiXCR anew, one entry per CDR3 protein. The data hold roughly 1.6 million distinct CDR3 sequences, with 30% to 40% observed a single time. The sample taken for sequencing was blood. The receptors stem from a woman under 40 in good health. CDR3s include the opening cysteine and the closing phenylalanine or tryptophan. The D gene is left open where the match is weak. Clone sizes are given selectively: once, few, many, or a class where the clone is expanded.

CDR3 protein: CASRPGTGRSTGELFF; CDR3 DNA: TGTGCCAGCAGACCAGGGACAGGGCGCAGCACCGGGGAGCTGTTTTTT; V gene: TRBV5-4; J gene: TRBJ2-2; CDR3 length: 16; clone size: -; D gene: TRBD1
CDR3 protein: CASSAGGSRGYTF; CDR3 DNA: TGTGCCAGCAGCGCAGGGGGTTCGAGGGGCTACACCTTC; V gene: TRBV3-1; J gene: TRBJ1-2; CDR3 length: 13; clone size: -; D gene: TRBD1
CDR3 protein: CASTRSPGLNNEQFF; CDR3 DNA: TGTGCCAGCACCCGCAGTCCGGGACTAAACAATGAGCAGTTCTTC; V gene: TRBV7-2; J gene: TRBJ2-1; CDR3 length: 15; clone size: few; D gene: TRBD2
CDR3 protein: CSARVRSGSYEQYF; CDR3 DNA: TGCAGTGCTAGGGTCCGCTCCGGCTCCTACGAGCAGTACTTC; V gene: TRBV20-1; J gene: TRBJ2-7; CDR3 length: 14; clone size: few; D gene: -
CDR3 protein: CSASLDYGYTF; CDR3 DNA: TGCAGTGCTAGTCTTGACTATGGCTACACCTTC; V gene: TRBV20-1; J gene: TRBJ1-2; CDR3 length: 11; clone size: many; D gene: -
CDR3 protein: CASSPRTGHYEQYF; CDR3 DNA: TGTGCCAGCAGCCCTAGGACAGGACACTACGAGCAGTACTTC; V gene: TRBV11-1; J gene: TRBJ2-7; CDR3 length: 14; clone size: many; D gene: TRBD1
CDR3 protein: CASSSPTSGYNEQFF; CDR3 DNA: TGTGCCAGCAGCTCCCCGACTAGCGGATACAATGAGCAGTTCTTC; V gene: TRBV5-6; J gene: TRBJ2-1; CDR3 length: 15; clone size: few; D gene: TRBD2
CDR3 protein: CSAPDRGASNYGYTF; CDR3 DNA: TGCAGTGCTCCCGACAGGGGGGCCTCTAACTATGGCTACACCTTC; V gene: TRBV20-1; J gene: TRBJ1-2; CDR3 length: 15; clone size: many; D gene: TRBD1
CDR3 protein: CASSVGSGGVYEQYF; CDR3 DNA: TGTGCCAGCAGCGTAGGAAGCGGGGGGGTCTACGAGCAGTACTTC; V gene: TRBV9; J gene: TRBJ2-7; CDR3 length: 15; clone size: few; D gene: TRBD2
CDR3 protein: CASSRDGDYSYEQYF; CDR3 DNA: TGTGCCAGCAGTCGGGACGGAGACTATTCCTACGAGCAGTACTTC; V gene: TRBV6-2/TRBV6-3; J gene: TRBJ2-7; CDR3 length: 15; clone size: few; D gene: -
CDR3 protein: CASSFTSGTYNEQFF; CDR3 DNA: TGTGCCAGCAGCTTTACTAGCGGGACGTACAATGAGCAGTTCTTC; V gene: TRBV7-2; J gene: TRBJ2-1; CDR3 length: 15; clone size: many; D gene: TRBD2
CDR3 protein: CASIGDTGELFF; CDR3 DNA: TGTGCCAGCATCGGAGACACCGGGGAGCTGTTTTTT; V gene: TRBV6-6; J gene: TRBJ2-2; CDR3 length: 12; clone size: few; D gene: -
CDR3 protein: CACSLDSGVRTDTQYF; CDR3 DNA: TGTGCCTGCAGCCTCGATAGCGGGGTTCGGACAGATACGCAGTATTTT; V gene: TRBV6-1; J gene: TRBJ2-3; CDR3 length: 16; clone size: -; D gene: TRBD2
CDR3 protein: CASSPVDGASYEQYF; CDR3 DNA: TGTGCCAGCAGTCCCGTAGACGGCGCCTCCTACGAGCAGTACTTC; V gene: TRBV11-2; J gene: TRBJ2-7; CDR3 length: 15; clone size: -; D gene: -
CDR3 protein: CASGVQNEKLFF; CDR3 DNA: TGTGCCAGCGGAGTACAAAATGAAAAACTGTTTTTT; V gene: TRBV2; J gene: TRBJ1-4; CDR3 length: 12; clone size: -; D gene: -
CDR3 protein: CASSPIGWTGGEAFF; CDR3 DNA: TGTGCCAGCAGTCCCATCGGCTGGACAGGGGGCGAAGCTTTCTTT; V gene: TRBV27; J gene: TRBJ1-1; CDR3 length: 15; clone size: few; D gene: TRBD1
CDR3 protein: CASSLPGGQNTEAFF; CDR3 DNA: TGTGCCAGCAGTTTACCAGGGGGTCAGAACACTGAAGCTTTCTTT; V gene: TRBV28; J gene: TRBJ1-1; CDR3 length: 15; clone size: -; D gene: TRBD1
CDR3 protein: CSVTGTSGFYEQYF; CDR3 DNA: TGCAGCGTCACCGGGACTAGCGGCTTCTACGAGCAGTACTTC; V gene: TRBV29-1; J gene: TRBJ2-7; CDR3 length: 14; clone size: few; D gene: TRBD2
CDR3 protein: CSARVLGDSSYEQYF; CDR3 DNA: TGCAGTGCTAGAGTCTTGGGGGACAGCTCCTACGAGCAGTACTTC; V gene: TRBV20-1; J gene: TRBJ2-7; CDR3 length: 15; clone size: many; D gene: TRBD1
CDR3 protein: CASSQEVQETQYF; CDR3 DNA: TGCGCCAGCAGCCAAGAGGTCCAAGAGACCCAGTACTTC; V gene: TRBV4-1; J gene: TRBJ2-5; CDR3 length: 13; clone size: many; D gene: -
CDR3 protein: CASSELGRASYEQYF; CDR3 DNA: TGCGCCAGCAGTGAGTTGGGAAGAGCCTCCTACGAGCAGTACTTC; V gene: TRBV10-2; J gene: TRBJ2-7; CDR3 length: 15; clone size: few; D gene: -
CDR3 protein: CASSQASIGSPLHF; CDR3 DNA: TGTGCCAGCAGCCAAGCTTCTATCGGTTCACCCCTCCACTTT; V gene: TRBV3-1; J gene: TRBJ1-6; CDR3 length: 14; clone size: -; D gene: -
CDR3 protein: CSAPGAGTYGYTF; CDR3 DNA: TGCAGTGCTCCAGGGGCAGGGACTTATGGCTACACCTTC; V gene: TRBV20-1; J gene: TRBJ1-2; CDR3 length: 13; clone size: many; D gene: -
CDR3 protein: CASSDGTGGSGELFF; CDR3 DNA: TGTGCCAGCAGTGACGGGACAGGGGGGTCCGGGGAGCTGTTTTTT; V gene: TRBV7-7; J gene: TRBJ2-2; CDR3 length: 15; clone size: -; D gene: TRBD1
CDR3 protein: CASCGQGNQPQHF; CDR3 DNA: TGTGCCAGCTGTGGACAAGGCAATCAGCCCCAGCATTTT; V gene: TRBV12-3/TRBV12-4; J gene: TRBJ1-5; CDR3 length: 13; clone size: few; D gene: -
CDR3 protein: CASSLDRGERGYTF; CDR3 DNA: TGTGCCAGCAGTTTAGACAGGGGGGAAAGAGGCTACACCTTC; V gene: TRBV27; J gene: TRBJ1-2; CDR3 length: 14; clone size: -; D gene: TRBD1
CDR3 protein: CASSQEAQGNQPQHF; CDR3 DNA: TGCGCCAGCAGCCAAGAGGCACAGGGCAATCAGCCCCAGCATTTT; V gene: TRBV4-1; J gene: TRBJ1-5; CDR3 length: 15; clone size: -; D gene: -
CDR3 protein: CASSLDASSGGGRLGTQYF; CDR3 DNA: TGTGCCAGTAGCTTAGATGCGTCTAGCGGGGGGGGCCGGCTAGGGACCCAGTACTTC; V gene: TRBV11-2; J gene: TRBJ2-5; CDR3 length: 19; clone size: -; D gene: TRBD2
CDR3 protein: CASTGQGNEQFF; CDR3 DNA: TGTGCCAGCACCGGACAGGGTAATGAGCAGTTCTTC; V gene: TRBV7-9; J gene: TRBJ2-1; CDR3 length: 12; clone size: few; D gene: TRBD1